The 24 T cell receptor beta chains below all came from one sample that was sequenced in a study of T-cell memory formation after mild COVID-19. TCRdb re-derived calls from the 5' RACE reads in MiXCR, one entry per CDR3 protein. The sample holds around 340,000 distinct CDR3 sequences, about 21% seen once. The sequencing input was PBMCs or a T cell subset sorted from them (not recorded which). These receptors all come from an adult woman who had mild COVID-19 (a few samples of this study predate the infection). Cell type and time point are not known.

The rearrangement joins TRBV5-1 to TRBJ1-4; TRBD1 matches 8 bases. The V segment lost 0 bases and the J segment 5 bases; nucleotides outside the gene matches: 3. The CDR3 sequence is 15 residues long. Germline CDR1 is SGHRS and CDR2 is YFSETQ. CDR3 amino acids: CASSLVTGGNEKLFF. The CDR3 nucleotides are TGCGCCAGCAGCTTGGTCACAGGGGGGAATGAAAAACTGTTTTTT.

This rearrangement joins TRBV2 to TRBJ1-3; the D is unclear. V lost 6 bases and J lost 2, with 17 bases in between. This CDR3 contains 16 residues. The germline V gene encodes CDR1 SNHLY and CDR2 FYNNEI. The CDR3 spells CASSRGLLRAGNTIYF. In DNA form, the CDR3 reads TGTGCCAGCAGCCGTGGACTATTAAGGGCTGGAAACACCATATATTTT.

The gene calls are TRBV7-6 and TRBJ2-7, with 7 positions matching TRBD2. V lost 3 bases, J lost 2 bases, and 4 bases stayed unmatched. There are 14 residues in the CDR3. Germline V CDR1 and CDR2: SGHVS, FNYEAQ. In DNA, the CDR3 is TGTGCCAGCAGCTTTTGGGGGGGGACCTACGAGCAGTACTTC. Its protein is CASSFWGGTYEQYF.

In this sample, this clonotype turned up a few times. This chain uses TRBV7-9 with TRBJ2-1; D not resolved. The CDR3 contains 13 residues. The germline V gene has CDR1 SEHNR and CDR2 FQNEAQ (reference sequence). V shed 8 bases and J shed 2 bases, with 10 bases lying between them. The CDR3 region is CASRSITYNEQFF. The DNA of the CDR3 is TGTGCCAGCCGATCCATCACCTACAATGAGCAGTTCTTC.

The chain joins TRBV9 to TRBJ2-1, with 9 bases fitting TRBD1. The CDR3 has 16 amino acids. Germline V gene data show CDR1 as SGDLS and CDR2 as YYNGEE. V shed 4 bases and J 1 base; nucleotides not matched to a gene: 6. CDR3 nucleotides: TGTGCCAGCAGCCCGCGGACAGGGGCATCCTACAATGAGCAGTTCTTC. Translation gives CASSPRTGASYNEQFF.

The genes are TRBV12-3 or TRBV12-4 and TRBJ1-2; D remains ambiguous. Trimming pared 2 bases from V and 7 bases from J, leaving 8 bases between. This CDR3 is built from 12 residues. The CDR3 is CASSLMGFGYTF. DNA of the CDR3: TGTGCCAGCAGTTTAATGGGTTTTGGCTACACCTTC.

V usage is TRBV5-1 and J usage is TRBJ2-1, with TRBD1 matching over 8 bases. With V trimmed by 6 bases and J by 0 bases, 14 bases remained unmatched. The germline V gene encodes CDR1 SGHRS and CDR2 YFSETQ. The CDR3 contains 18 residues. The CDR3, as DNA: TGCGCCAGCAAGGGCAGGGGGCGTAAGACGAGCTCCTACAATGAGCAGTTCTTC. It yields the protein CASKGRGRKTSSYNEQFF.

This clonotype showed up many times. This chain links TRBV27 with TRBJ1-2; the D gene is possibly TRBD1 (6 bases). Trimming left V 7 bases short and J 0 bases short, with 15 bases between. The length of the CDR3 is 15 residues. Germline CDR1 is MNHEY and CDR2 is SMNVEV (reference sequence). The CDR3 here is CASTGGPFSNYGYTF. The DNA for the CDR3 is TGTGCCAGCACTGGGGGGCCATTTTCTAACTATGGCTACACCTTC.

The chain employs TRBV20-1 and TRBJ2-3; 7 bases map to TRBD2. The CDR3 is 13 amino acids. In germline, CDR1 is DFQATT, CDR2 SNEGSKA (reference sequence). The CDR3 region has the DNA TGCAGCCTTGAGGGACTACGGGCAGATACGCAGTATTTT. Its translation: CSLEGLRADTQYF.

Only a few counts were recorded for this clonotype. The genes are TRBV12-3 or TRBV12-4 and TRBJ2-5, with 13 bases aligning to TRBD2. The ends lost 6 bases at V and 5 bases at J; junction bases unmatched: 6. CDR3 length equals 15 residues. DNA of the CDR3: TGTGCCAGCAGGTCGACTAGCGGGGGGAGGGAGACCCAGTACTTC. Its translation is CASRSTSGGRETQYF.

At least ten counts were recorded for this clonotype. V is TRBV7-8 and J is TRBJ2-3; maybe TRBD2 (5 bases). This CDR3 has 14 residues. The V end lost 8 bases, the J end lost 6 bases, and 18 bases lay between the germline ends. Looked up from germline, CDR1 is SGHVS and CDR2 is FQNEAQ. This chain's CDR3 is CASEHPGLADTQYF. The CDR3 bases are TGTGCCAGCGAGCACCCGGGATTAGCGGATACGCAGTATTTT.

The chain links TRBV9 to TRBJ2-1; 8 nucleotides match TRBD2. The V gene's germline CDR1 is SGDLS and CDR2 YYNGEE. CDR3 length equals 15 residues. The V gene end was trimmed by 5 bases and the J gene end by 2 bases; junction bases not matched to a gene: 6. The CDR3 spells CASSESGRTYNEQFF. CDR3 DNA: TGTGCCAGCAGTGAAAGCGGGAGAACCTACAATGAGCAGTTCTTC.

The chain links TRBV12-3 or TRBV12-4 to TRBJ1-2, with 7 bases lining up with TRBD1. The CDR3 has 13 residues. The V and J ends lost 1 base and 8 bases, in that order; junction bases with no gene match: 4. DNA of the CDR3: TGTGCCAGCAGTTTAGAAAGGGGGCACGGCTACACCTTC. Translating it yields CASSLERGHGYTF.

This clonotype was counted at least ten times. The V and J genes are TRBV14 and TRBJ2-3; D gene uncertain. The CDR3 runs to 11 residues. Germline V CDR1 and CDR2: SGHDN, FVKESK. V dropped 3 bases and J dropped 5 bases, with 3 bases sitting between them. The CDR3, as DNA: TGTGCCAGCAGCCAGGGAGATACGCAGTATTTT. It codes for CASSQGDTQYF.

In this sample, this clonotype turned up a few times. CDR3 sequence (DNA): TGTGCCACCAGTGCAGGGGGCTTGGTAGGCAATGAGCAGTTCTTC. This encodes CATSAGGLVGNEQFF. The chain couples TRBV24-1 to TRBJ2-1; 8 bases are shared with TRBD1. V lost 5 bases and J lost 6; bases outside the gene matches: 8. Germline CDR1 and CDR2: KGHDR and SFDVKD. The CDR3 runs to 15 residues.

CDR3 sequence: CSVGGVISDTQYF. The DNA of the CDR3 is TGCAGCGTTGGCGGGGTCATCTCCGATACGCAGTATTTT. The V and J genes are TRBV29-1 and TRBJ2-3; weak D call: TRBD2 (6 bases). The V gene's germline CDR1 is SQVTM and CDR2 ANQGSEA. The CDR3 spans 13 residues. Trimming removed 4 bases at V and 6 bases at J, with 14 bases between.

This CDR3 is CASSFPEGPLNQPQHF. The CDR3 nucleotides read TGCGCCAGCAGCTTCCCCGAGGGACCGCTGAATCAGCCCCAGCATTTT. The chain carries TRBV5-1 and TRBJ1-5, with D possibly matching TRBD1 (5 bases). From germline, CDR1 is SGHRS and CDR2 YFSETQ. Trimming stripped 2 bases from V and 4 bases from J, with 16 bases between. The CDR3 runs to 16 residues.

V is TRBV7-9 and J is TRBJ2-1; D is unclear. With 6 bases removed from V and 5 bases from J, the gap between germline ends came to 8 bases. This CDR3 has 12 amino acids. Germline assignment: CDR1 SEHNR and CDR2 FQNEAQ (reference sequence). The CDR3 nucleotides are TGTGCCAGCAGTAGGACCGACAATGAGCAGTTCTTC. Translation: CASSRTDNEQFF.

The table lists this clonotype with a few counts. The rearrangement joins TRBV15 to TRBJ2-4, with TRBD2 matching 7 bases. The CDR3 sequence is 22 residues long. Per germline, CDR1 LNHNV and CDR2 YYDKDF (reference sequence). Germline trimming cut 1 base from V and 1 base from J; bases unmatched to any gene: 22. The CDR3 reads CATSRVIRGKAGLRTAKNIQYF. The CDR3 DNA reads TGTGCCACCAGCAGAGTCATACGGGGAAAAGCGGGACTCCGAACTGCCAAAAACATTCAGTACTTC.

V and J are TRBV5-6 and TRBJ1-1, with TRBD1 matching over 7 bases. The trim removed 4 bases at V and 1 base at J, leaving 7 bases unmatched. CDR3 length equals 15 residues. From germline, CDR1 is SGHDT and CDR2 YYEEEE. CDR3 sequence reads: CASSAPGTENTEAFF. The CDR3, as DNA: TGTGCCAGCAGCGCCCCCGGGACAGAGAACACTGAAGCTTTCTTT.

This clonotype was recorded a few times. V usage is TRBV21-1 and J usage is TRBJ2-3; the table's D call TRBD1 went unverified against the DNA. TRBV21-1 is shown as a pseudogene. This CDR3 spans 13 amino acids. CDR3 sequence: CASSHYRVSTQYF. The CDR3 region has the DNA TGTGCCAGCAGCCATTACAGGGTTTCTACGCAGTATTTT.

This clonotype was found a few times. This chain joins TRBV24-1 and TRBJ2-3; a possible D gene is TRBD1 (5 bases). Germline assignment: CDR1 KGHDR and CDR2 SFDVKD. CDR3 size: 15 residues. V lost 4 bases and J lost 0, with 10 bases in between. CDR3 nucleotide sequence: TGTGCCACCAGTGACATGACAGTTAGCACAGATACGCAGTATTTT. Protein sequence: CATSDMTVSTDTQYF.

This rearrangement joins TRBV12-3 or TRBV12-4 to TRBJ2-1, with TRBD1 matching 9 bases. The V segment lost 3 bases and the J segment 7 bases; nucleotides outside the gene matches: 4. The CDR3 runs 14 residues. CDR3 loop: CASSFGQGWNEQFF. The CDR3 coding sequence is TGTGCCAGCAGTTTTGGACAGGGGTGGAATGAGCAGTTCTTC.

V is TRBV5-1 and J is TRBJ2-5; D may be TRBD2 (7 bases). Germline assignment: CDR1 SGHRS and CDR2 YFSETQ. V was cut by 1 base and J by 3 bases, with 13 bases left in between. This CDR3 comprises 15 residues. The CDR3: CASSLRGDYKETQYF. In nucleotides, the CDR3 is TGCGCCAGCAGCTTGAGGGGGGACTACAAAGAGACCCAGTACTTC.